This T cell receptor beta chain derives from a study of T cells in localized non-small cell lung cancer. TCRdb's copy holds only in-frame clones and misses some; the assay was immunoSEQ multiplex PCR. The sample lists 45,000 to 60,000 clones; around 83% were seen once. Trimming took 5 bases from V and 5 from J, leaving 16 bases between them. Germline V gives CDR1 SGHTA, CDR2 FQGNSA. The CDR3 totals 15 residues. Specimen: peripheral blood, collected before any cancer treatment. This TCR was sampled from a female donor of 60 years or more with stage II squamous cell lung carcinoma. V and J are TRBV7-2 and TRBJ2-1; the D is unclear. The CDR3 loop reads CASSPGFSKHNEQFF. DNA of the CDR3: TGTGCCAGCAGCCCAGGTTTTTCAAAACACAATGAGCAGTTCTTC.